The rows below give T cell receptor beta chains drawn from one sample of a study of T cell changes during pregnancy in multiple sclerosis. Using immunoSEQ multiplex PCR, the repertoire was profiled, and TCRdb retains in-frame clones only, with some absent. In the table there are tens of thousands of clones, around 95% of which are singletons. The sample here was peripheral blood, taken in the third trimester of pregnancy. Receptor source: a female donor in good health, enrolled as a control in a pregnancy study. Each CDR3 is given with its conserved first and last residue. The order of the fields is J gene, D gene, V gene, CDR3 DNA, CDR3 protein. D genes are given only for firm matches.

J gene: TRBJ2-1
D gene: TRBD2
V gene: TRBV4-1
CDR3 DNA: TGCGCCAGCAGCCATGTAACGCGGGAGAATTACCAGAATGAGCAGTTCTTC
CDR3 protein: CASSHVTRENYQNEQFF

J gene: TRBJ1-4
D gene: TRBD1
V gene: TRBV18
CDR3 DNA: TGTGCCAGCTCATACCTGCGGACAGGATATGGAAAACTGTTTTTT
CDR3 protein: CASSYLRTGYGKLFF

J gene: TRBJ1-1
D gene: -
V gene: TRBV18
CDR3 DNA: TGTGCCAGCTCACCGATACAGGGCTTCGGCACTGAAGCTTTCTTT
CDR3 protein: CASSPIQGFGTEAFF

J gene: TRBJ2-5
D gene: -
V gene: TRBV15
CDR3 DNA: TGTGCCACCAGCAGAGGACTAGAAGAGACCCAGTACTTC
CDR3 protein: CATSRGLEETQYF

J gene: TRBJ2-2
D gene: TRBD1
V gene: TRBV19
CDR3 DNA: TGTGCCAGTACCCCCTCCGACAGGGGAACCGGGGAGCTGTTTTTT
CDR3 protein: CASTPSDRGTGELFF

J gene: TRBJ1-1
D gene: -
V gene: TRBV9
CDR3 DNA: TGTGCCAGCAGCGGGACACAGGGGAACACTGAAGCTTTCTTT
CDR3 protein: CASSGTQGNTEAFF

J gene: TRBJ2-5
D gene: TRBD2
V gene: TRBV7-8
CDR3 DNA: TGTGCCAGCAGCCCCGGGGTTAGCGGGTACCAAGAGACCCAGTACTTC
CDR3 protein: CASSPGVSGYQETQYF

J gene: TRBJ2-7
D gene: TRBD2
V gene: TRBV27
CDR3 DNA: TGTGCCAGCACCCACTCGAGCGGGAGCTTCCCCTACGAGCAGTACTTC
CDR3 protein: CASTHSSGSFPYEQYF

J gene: TRBJ2-6
D gene: -
V gene: TRBV7-2
CDR3 DNA: TGTGCCAGCAGCTTAGCTACGAAACAGGGTTCCAACGTCCTGACTTTC
CDR3 protein: CASSLATKQGSNVLTF

J gene: TRBJ2-1
D gene: -
V gene: TRBV20-1
CDR3 DNA: TGCAGTTTTGGACCGGGGAATGAGCAGTTCTTC
CDR3 protein: CSFGPGNEQFF

J gene: TRBJ2-7
D gene: -
V gene: TRBV19
CDR3 DNA: TGTGCCAGTACCCTCAAACACGGGGTAGGCCTTTACGAGCAGTACTTC
CDR3 protein: CASTLKHGVGLYEQYF

J gene: TRBJ2-2
D gene: -
V gene: TRBV10-3
CDR3 DNA: TGTGCCATCAGTGTACAACAGATACAGGGTTGGGACACCGGGGAGCTGTTTTTT
CDR3 protein: CAISVQQIQGWDTGELFF

J gene: TRBJ1-2
D gene: TRBD1
V gene: TRBV6-5
CDR3 DNA: TGTGCCAGCAGTTACTCGACAGGGGGAGGGAGGTATGGCTACACCTTC
CDR3 protein: CASSYSTGGGRYGYTF

J gene: TRBJ1-4
D gene: TRBD1
V gene: TRBV5-1
CDR3 DNA: TGCGCCAGCAGCTTGGGGCGGGACAGGGTCGGAGGTGAAAAACTGTTTTTT
CDR3 protein: CASSLGRDRVGGEKLFF

J gene: TRBJ2-5
D gene: TRBD1
V gene: TRBV27
CDR3 DNA: TGTGCCAGCAACCCTTCGGAGGACGGAAGAGATGGACAGGGGGCGGAATTCGAGACCCAGTACTTC
CDR3 protein: CASNPSEDGRDGQGAEFETQYF

J gene: TRBJ2-4
D gene: -
V gene: TRBV25-1
CDR3 DNA: TGTGCCAGCAGTGACGTCAGGGCAGGTCTGGACATTCAGTACTTC
CDR3 protein: CASSDVRAGLDIQYF

J gene: TRBJ2-5
D gene: -
V gene: TRBV7-2
CDR3 DNA: TGTGCCAGCAGCTTAGGAACCAGGGACTGGGAGACCCAGTACTTC
CDR3 protein: CASSLGTRDWETQYF

J gene: TRBJ2-7
D gene: TRBD1
V gene: TRBV5-1
CDR3 DNA: TGCGCCAGCAGCTTGAATCCAGGGGGCGTTTACGAGCAGTACTTC
CDR3 protein: CASSLNPGGVYEQYF

J gene: TRBJ2-3
D gene: -
V gene: TRBV11-2
CDR3 DNA: TGTGCCAGCAGCTTTAGCGTCGATACGCAGTATTTT
CDR3 protein: CASSFSVDTQYF

J gene: TRBJ2-3
D gene: TRBD2
V gene: TRBV5-4
CDR3 DNA: TGTGCCAGCAGCTTGGGGGGTCTAGCGGGCACAGATACGCAGTATTTT
CDR3 protein: CASSLGGLAGTDTQYF

J gene: TRBJ2-1
D gene: TRBD2
V gene: TRBV2
CDR3 DNA: TGTGCCAGCAGTGAAGTCGGGTGGGAGGGGCAGCGGGATGAGCAGTTCTTC
CDR3 protein: CASSEVGWEGQRDEQFF

J gene: TRBJ1-4
D gene: -
V gene: TRBV30
CDR3 DNA: TGTGCTGGAGAGTCCCGGGGAAAACTGTTTTTT
CDR3 protein: CAGESRGKLFF

J gene: TRBJ1-2
D gene: -
V gene: TRBV15
CDR3 DNA: TGTGCCACCAGCAGAGATGAGGGTCGTAACTATGGCTACACCTTC
CDR3 protein: CATSRDEGRNYGYTF